Below are 9 T cell receptor beta chains sequenced from a single sample in a study of T cell changes during pregnancy in multiple sclerosis (dated by TCRdb to about 2019). The library was obtained by the immunoSEQ multiplex PCR assay. In TCRdb, the immuneACCESS table is reduced to in-frame sequences with V and J assigned. These tables do not hold every clone; where another copy was compared, an unresolved V gene accounts for under half, and the others remain unexplained. Within this sample are 47,000 or so clones, with about 90% of them counted one time only. The top ten constitute around 5% of the sample. The sequencing here drew on peripheral blood, taken after pregnancy. The origin of the receptors is a female donor in good health, enrolled as a control in a pregnancy study.

This chain uses TRBV25-1 with TRBJ1-5, with 7 bases matching TRBD1. J was trimmed by 2 bases and V by 2 bases; bases with no gene match: 0. Per germline, CDR1 MGHDK and CDR2 SYGVNS. This CDR3 is built from 14 residues. CDR3 residues: CASSETGGNQPQHF. CDR3 coding DNA: TGTGCCAGCAGTGAAACAGGGGGCAATCAGCCCCAGCATTTT.

CDR3 loop: CASTLTDRDNYGYTF. CDR3 sequence (DNA): TGTGCCAGCACCTTAACCGACAGGGACAACTATGGCTACACCTTC. J is TRBJ1-2 and V is TRBV6-1; 7 bases map to TRBD1. CDR1 is MNHNS and CDR2 is SASEGT in the germline V gene. CDR3 length equals 15 residues. V lost 7 bases to trimming and J lost 2 bases; unmatched junction nucleotides: 10.

V and J are TRBV7-3 and TRBJ2-2; 9 bases agree with TRBD1. The CDR3 loop spans 15 amino acids. Germline CDR1 is SGHTA and CDR2 is FQGTGA. J gave up 5 bases and V 5 bases, and 6 bases lay outside the gene matches. The CDR3 coding sequence is TGTGCCAGCAGCAACAGGGGGCGGTGGACCGGGGAGCTGTTTTTT. It codes for CASSNRGRWTGELFF. Combining the CDR3 with reference TRBV7-3 and TRBJ2-2 gives the whole variable domain GAGVSQTPSNKVTEKGKYVELRCDPISGHTALYWYRQSLGQGPEFLIYFQGTGAADDSGLPNDRFFAVRPEGSVSTLKIQRTERGDSAVYLCASSNRGRWTGELFFGEGSRLTVL.

This clone has only one observation. V gene TRBV4-3 combines with J gene TRBJ1-2; D is possibly TRBD1 (5 bases). Germline V gene sequence: CDR1 LGHNA, CDR2 YSLEER. Trimming shortened V by 2 bases and J by 7 bases, and 11 bases separated the two germline ends. The CDR3 consists of 13 residues. DNA of the CDR3: TGCGCCAGCAGCCAACGCAGGGATGGTGGCTACACCTTC. Translation gives CASSQRRDGGYTF.

A word on this clone: Mismatch with germline at one junction end may stem from a read error. The chain couples TRBV28 to TRBJ2-1; 11 bases match TRBD2. This CDR3 contains 15 residues. Germline-derived CDR1 and CDR2 are MDHEN and SYDVKM. CDR3 sequence (DNA): TGTGCCAGCGGTTTAGCGGGAGGGCCGGGCAATGAGCAGTTCTTC. Translated, it gives CASGLAGGPGNEQFF.

The chain has TRBV7-2 and TRBJ2-2, with D perhaps TRBD1 (6 bases). The CDR3 spans 14 residues. Germline lookup yields CDR1 SGHTA and CDR2 FQGNSA. Trimming shortened V by 1 base and J by 6 bases, and 9 bases separated the two germline ends. CDR3 nucleotide sequence: TGTGCCAGCAGCTTAGGGGGGCCCGCCGGGGAGCTGTTTTTT. Protein sequence: CASSLGGPAGELFF. Supplemented by reference TRBV7-2 and TRBJ2-2, the full variable domain reads GAGVSQSPSNKVTEKGKDVELRCDPISGHTALYWYRQSLGQGLEFLIYFQGNSAPDKSGLPSDRFSAERTGGSVSTLTIQRTQQEDSAVYLCASSLGGPAGELFFGEGSRLTVL.

This clone came up once. The rearrangement uses TRBV13 and TRBJ2-1, with 8 bases lining up with TRBD2. The germline V gene has CDR1 PRHDT and CDR2 FYEKMQ (reference sequence). CDR3 length: 17 residues. J gave up 2 bases and V 5 bases, and 11 bases lay outside the gene matches. The CDR3 coding sequence is TGTGCCAGCAGCCGGGGGAGCGGGGGTGCGACCTACAATGAGCAGTTCTTC. This codes for CASSRGSGGATYNEQFF.

The chain employs TRBV29-1 and TRBJ1-2; D gene unclear. The CDR3 runs to 13 residues. The germline V gene encodes CDR1 SQVTM and CDR2 ANQGSEA. V was shortened by 0 bases and J by 2 bases, with 7 bases between the two germline ends. The CDR3 spells CSVEEERNYGYTF. The CDR3 DNA is TGCAGCGTTGAAGAAGAGAGAAACTATGGCTACACCTTC.

The rearrangement links TRBV6-5 to TRBJ2-7; 8 nucleotides align to TRBD1. Unmatched junction bases numbered 6, after V lost 2 bases and J lost 3 bases. This CDR3 has 15 amino acids. Germline loops: CDR1 MNHEY, CDR2 SVGAGI. CDR3 in DNA: TGTGCCAGCAGTTACCGGACAGGGATTAGCTACGAGCAGTACTTC. Translated: CASSYRTGISYEQYF.